Here is one T cell receptor beta chain with its context. Its target is not known. UMI-tagged TRB cDNA libraries were built via 5' RACE. From the 5' RACE reads, TCRdb lists one entry per CDR3 protein and no DNA. The sample data list approximately 38,000 distinct CDR3 sequences. The sample comes from a study of CXCR3-negative and CXCR3-positive naive CD8 T cells. Study-wide background: Overall TRB read output was roughly 130 million, and each library contained about 1.5 +/- 0.3 million reads. Findings and limits, study-wide: The level of CXCR3 expression partially decreased after cryopreservation; the majority of assays used fresh PBMCs. TCR interaction strength was inferred from TRB CDR3 physicochemistry, as CD5 matched across naive subsets. TRBV-TRBJ usage matched between naive CXCR3-negative and CXCR3-positive cells but not between memory cells.

The germline gives CDR1 LNHDA, CDR2 SQIVND (reference sequence). The CDR3 has 13 residues. This receptor was obtained from a human donor in good health. Some clones in this sample may be carry-over from other donors' samples. The sequencing sample was made of memory CD8+ T cells from blood. J is TRBJ2-1 and V is TRBV19; the D call of TRBD1 rests on TCRdb alone, since no DNA is present to check it. CDR3 protein: CASSMVQGNEQFF.